Listed here are 6 T cell receptor beta chains from one sample, sequenced in a study of blood T cell repertoires in COVID-19. Data came from immunoSEQ multiplex PCR; TCRdb stores just in-frame clones and leaves some out. Of nearly 200,000 clones listed, 80% to 85% are singletons. The sequenced sample was PBMCs or T cells enriched from blood (not recorded which). Every receptor here comes from a man between 35 and 55 years old who had recovered from COVID-19.

The chain recombines TRBV7-2 with TRBJ2-6; D may be TRBD2 (6 bases). The CDR3 is 17 residues long. The germline V and J ends were trimmed by 7 bases and 4 bases, with 20 bases remaining between them. Germline V gene data show CDR1 as SGHTA and CDR2 as FQGNSA. CDR3 coding DNA: TGTGCCAGCACCCGGCGGGGCTCGGGGCAAGGGGCCAACGTCCTGACTTTC. This gives the protein CASTRRGSGQGANVLTF. Looking up the rest from reference TRBV7-2 and TRBJ2-6 gives the full variable domain: GAGVSQSPSNKVTEKGKDVELRCDPISGHTALYWYRQSLGQGLEFLIYFQGNSAPDKSGLPSDRFSAERTGGSVSTLTIQRTQQEDSAVYLCASTRRGSGQGANVLTFGAGSRLTVL.

CDR3 protein: CASRSGSLWTFF. The CDR3 DNA follows: TGTGCCAGCAGATCGGGGAGTCTCTGGACTTTCTTT. V and J are TRBV28 and TRBJ1-1; unclear D gene. This CDR3 region has 12 residues. V lost 6 bases and J 12 bases, leaving 17 bases between the germline ends. Per the germline V gene, CDR1 is MDHEN and CDR2 is SYDVKM.

This clone is a singleton in its sample. The chain links TRBV6-1 to TRBJ2-2, with 11 bases lining up with TRBD1. The V segment lost 2 bases and the J segment 3 bases; nucleotides outside the gene matches: 5. Germline lookup yields CDR1 MNHNS and CDR2 SASEGT. The CDR3 spans 17 residues. The CDR3 DNA is TGTGCCAGCAGTGAATTGGACAGGGGGCCTTACACCGGGGAGCTGTTTTTT. Amino acid sequence: CASSELDRGPYTGELFF.

The gene calls are TRBV7-8 and TRBJ1-1; 7 bases map to TRBD1. The CDR3 totals 13 residues. Trimming took 2 bases from V and 11 from J; bases not matched to a gene: 8. Looked up from germline, CDR1 is SGHVS and CDR2 is FQNEAQ. The CDR3 bases are TGTGCCAGCAGCTTAAACAGGGGTATCGCGGCTTTCTTT. It specifies CASSLNRGIAAFF.

This chain links TRBV28 with TRBJ1-2; possibly TRBD1 for D (6 bases). Germline V gene sequence: CDR1 MDHEN, CDR2 SYDVKM. Trimming took 5 bases from V and 3 from J, leaving 10 bases between them. The CDR3 consists of 13 residues. CDR3 DNA: TGTGCCAGCAGTCTCAGGGGTGACTATGGCTACACCTTC. Translation: CASSLRGDYGYTF.

The chain has TRBV27 and TRBJ2-6; D gene unclear. Trimming pared 5 bases from V and 0 bases from J, leaving 5 bases between. This CDR3 comprises 14 residues. Germline assignment: CDR1 MNHEY and CDR2 SMNVEV (reference sequence). CDR3: CASSPSSGANVLTF. Written as DNA, the CDR3 is TGTGCCAGCAGTCCATCCTCTGGGGCCAACGTCCTGACTTTC.